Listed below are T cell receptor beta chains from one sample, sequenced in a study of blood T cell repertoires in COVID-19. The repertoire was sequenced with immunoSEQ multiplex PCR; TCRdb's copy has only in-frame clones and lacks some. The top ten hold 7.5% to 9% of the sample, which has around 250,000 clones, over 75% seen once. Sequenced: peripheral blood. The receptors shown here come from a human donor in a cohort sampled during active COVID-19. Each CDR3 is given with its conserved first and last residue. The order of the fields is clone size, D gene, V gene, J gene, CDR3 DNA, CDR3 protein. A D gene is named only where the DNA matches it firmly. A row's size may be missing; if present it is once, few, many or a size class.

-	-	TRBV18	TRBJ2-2	TGTGCCAGCTCACCACCCGGGAGTGGCGGGGAGCTGTTTTTT	CASSPPGSGGELFF
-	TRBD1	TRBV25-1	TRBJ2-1	TGTGCCAGCAGTGAATTCGGTGGACAGGTGGGCAATGAGCAGTTCTTC	CASSEFGGQVGNEQFF
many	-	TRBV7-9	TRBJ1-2	TGTGCCAGCAGCTGGACTTATGGCTACACCTTC	CASSWTYGYTF
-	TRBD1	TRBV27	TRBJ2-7	TGTGCCAGCAGTTGGGGGACAGGGGGCGACGAGCAGTACTTC	CASSWGTGGDEQYF
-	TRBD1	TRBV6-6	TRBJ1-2	TGTGCCAGCAGTTACGGAGGACAGGGTAGGAGGGGTGGCTACACCTTC	CASSYGGQGRRGGYTF
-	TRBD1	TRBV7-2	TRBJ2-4	TGTGCCAGCAGCAGCCGGGACAGGGAGGGCATTCAGTACTTC	CASSSRDREGIQYF
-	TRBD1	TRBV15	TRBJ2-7	TGTGCCACCAGCGTTACCGGGACAGCACGTTACGAGCAGTACTTC	CATSVTGTARYEQYF
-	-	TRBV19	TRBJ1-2	TGTGCCAGTAGTCGTGCTAAGACAGCATCTAACTATGGCTACACCTTC	CASSRAKTASNYGYTF
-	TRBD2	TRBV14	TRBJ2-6	TGTGCCAGCAGCCTAACAGCGGGGGCCGGGGCCAACGTCCTGACTTTC	CASSLTAGAGANVLTF
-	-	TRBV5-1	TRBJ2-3	TGCGCCAGCAGCTTGGGGGACATTAGCACAGATACGCAGTATTTT	CASSLGDISTDTQYF
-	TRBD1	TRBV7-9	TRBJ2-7	TGTGCCAGCAGCCTCCGACAGGGAAACTACGAGCAGTACTTC	CASSLRQGNYEQYF
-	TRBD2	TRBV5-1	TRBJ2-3	TGCGCCAGCAGCTTGGCCGGAATAGCGGGTCGCACAGATACGCAGTATTTT	CASSLAGIAGRTDTQYF
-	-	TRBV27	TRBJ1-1	TGTGCCAGCAGTTTCTCACGGGCAGGGACTGAAGCTTTCTTT	CASSFSRAGTEAFF
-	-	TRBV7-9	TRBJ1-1	TGTGCCAGCAGCTTAGGACTCGGCACTGAAGCTTTCTTT	CASSLGLGTEAFF
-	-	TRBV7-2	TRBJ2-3	TGTGCCAGCAGCTTAGGGCAGGGTCGAACAGATACGCAGTATTTT	CASSLGQGRTDTQYF
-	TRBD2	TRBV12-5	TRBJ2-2	TGTGCTAGTGGTTTGGTACTCGGCGGGAGAGTCGGCACCGGGGAGCTGTTTTTT	CASGLVLGGRVGTGELFF
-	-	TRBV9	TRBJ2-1	TGTGCCAGCAGCGTAGACGGGAGTGTGACCTACAATGAGCAGTTCTTC	CASSVDGSVTYNEQFF
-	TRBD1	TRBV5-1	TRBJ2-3	TGCGCCAGCAGCTTGGCCATTGGACAGGGGCTAGATACGCAGTATTTT	CASSLAIGQGLDTQYF
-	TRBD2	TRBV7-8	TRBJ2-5	TGTGCCAGCAGCCCCTCCCCTTTCAGCGGGATGGGTGCGGAGACCCAGTACTTC	CASSPSPFSGMGAETQYF
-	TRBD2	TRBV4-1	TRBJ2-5	TGCGCCAGCAGCCAGTCACTAGCGGGAGGCCAAGAGACCCAGTACTTC	CASSQSLAGGQETQYF
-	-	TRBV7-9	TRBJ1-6	TGTGCCGGCAGCTTAGCGCCCGGGTCGCGATCACCCCTCCACTTT	CAGSLAPGSRSPLHF
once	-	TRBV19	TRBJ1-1	TGTGCCAGTAGTATCCCCGGTGGAGGGGGGGACACTGAAGCTTTCTTT	CASSIPGGGGDTEAFF
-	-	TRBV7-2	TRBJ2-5	TGTGCCACTACCAGGGGGGACGGGATGGAGACCCAGTACTTC	CATTRGDGMETQYF
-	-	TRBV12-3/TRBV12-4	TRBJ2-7	TGTGCCAGCAGTTTAGTTCTGTACGAGCAGTACTTC	CASSLVLYEQYF
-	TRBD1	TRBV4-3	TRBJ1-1	TGCGCCAGCAGCCAAGGGGGACAGCCTGTTGAAGCTTTCTTT	CASSQGGQPVEAFF
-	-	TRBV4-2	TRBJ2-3	TGTGCCAGCAGCCAAGGGGAGAGAGGGTGGGATACGCAGTATTTT	CASSQGERGWDTQYF
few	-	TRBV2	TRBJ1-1	TGTGCCAGCAGTTACCGGCCGGCAGGGCGGGGTATGGACACTGAAGCTTTCTTT	CASSYRPAGRGMDTEAFF
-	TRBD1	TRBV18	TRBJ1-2	TGTGCCAGCTCACCTGGACAGGGGCGAGCCTACACCTTC	CASSPGQGRAYTF
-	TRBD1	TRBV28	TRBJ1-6	TGTGCCAGCCAAACTCAGACAGGGTATAATTCACCCCTCCACTTT	CASQTQTGYNSPLHF
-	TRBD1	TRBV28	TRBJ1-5	TGTGCCAGCAGTTTATTACAGGGGGCGAGCAATCAGCCCCAGCATTTT	CASSLLQGASNQPQHF
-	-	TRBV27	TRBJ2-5	TGTGCCAGCAGTTTCTCTAGCGCCCAGCAAGAGACCCAGTACTTC	CASSFSSAQQETQYF
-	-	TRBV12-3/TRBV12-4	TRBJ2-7	TGTGCCAGCAGCCGTCTAGACTCCTACGAGCAGTACTTC	CASSRLDSYEQYF
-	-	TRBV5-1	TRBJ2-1	TGCGCCAGCAGCTTGGTGGCAGGGCCCGGTCGGGAGCAGTTCTTC	CASSLVAGPGREQFF
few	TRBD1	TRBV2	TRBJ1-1	TGTGCCACAACCAACCAAGGGGGCCGAACTGAAGCTTTCTTT	CATTNQGGRTEAFF
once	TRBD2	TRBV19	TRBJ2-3	TGTGCCAGTAGAACACTAGCGGGAGGGGATACGCAGTATTTT	CASRTLAGGDTQYF
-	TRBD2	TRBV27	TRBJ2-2	TGTGCCAGCCGTGCTATTGGACTAGCGGGAGGAGGGACCGGGGAGCTGTTTTTT	CASRAIGLAGGGTGELFF
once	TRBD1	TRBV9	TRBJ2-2	TGTGCCAGCAGCGTAGTAGACAGGGGGTACACCGGGGAGCTGTTTTTT	CASSVVDRGYTGELFF